This is a list of T cell receptor beta chains from one sample in a study of tumor and adjacent non-tumor tissue in lung cancer. TCRdb called the multiplex PCR reads again in MiXCR, with one record for every CDR3 protein. The top ten clones hold about 54% of a sample with about 76,000 distinct CDR3 sequences, about 82% of them seen once. The sequenced material came from distant non-tumor lung tissue. These receptors were obtained from a man aged 55 to 70 with non-small cell lung cancer. CDR3s include the opening cysteine and the closing phenylalanine or tryptophan. The D gene is left open where the match is weak. The size field is filled for only some rows; it gives once, few, many or a size class.

V	J	D	length	size	CDR3	DNA
TRBV25-1	TRBJ2-1	.	16	.	CASSQSEGGSYNEQFF	TGTGCCAGCAGTCAGAGCGAGGGGGGCTCCTACAATGAGCAGTTCTTC
TRBV10-2	TRBJ2-7	TRBD2	13	.	CASSEPSGRGRYF	TGTGCCAGCAGTGAGCCTAGCGGGAGGGGGCGGTACTTC
TRBV11-2	TRBJ2-6	TRBD1	19	.	CASSLVPKDRPSGANFHTF	TGTGCCAGCAGCTTAGTTCCAAAGGACAGGCCCTCTGGGGCCAACTTCCATACTTTC
TRBV6-2/TRBV6-3	TRBJ2-6	.	15	.	CASSAALAGANVVTF	TGTGCCAGCAGTGCTGCCCTGGCTGGGGCCAACGTCGTGACTTTC
TRBV11-2	TRBJ2-7	TRBD1	14	few	CASSIGTGPYEQYF	TGTGCAAGCAGCATCGGGACAGGGCCCTACGAGCAGTACTTC
TRBV6-2/TRBV6-3	TRBJ2-7	.	16	.	CASRNVHAFRTYEHYF	TGTGCCAGCAGAAATGTGCACGCGTTCAGGACCTACGAGCACTACTTC
TRBV11-3	TRBJ1-1	TRBD1	16	once	CASSLGRDRLGYLAFF	TGTGCCAGCAGCTTAGGCCGGGACAGGCTGGGCTATCTAGCTTTCTTT
TRBV12-3/TRBV12-4	TRBJ2-3	.	16	.	CASSFGQKGNTDTQYF	TGTGCCAGCAGTTTTGGGCAGAAAGGTAACACAGATACGCAGTATTTT
TRBV4-1	TRBJ1-2	.	14	.	CASSPVSTSVGYTF	TGCGCCAGCAGCCCGGTCAGCACCTCCGTCGGCTACACCTTC
TRBV24-1	TRBJ2-7	.	15	.	CATSDPPGEVYEQYF	TGTGCCACCAGTGATCCTCCAGGAGAGGTATATGAGCAGTACTTC
TRBV29-1	TRBJ1-1	TRBD1	13	many	CSGDRAVNTEAFF	TGCAGCGGTGACAGGGCCGTGAACACTGAAGCTTTCTTT
TRBV11-3	TRBJ1-6	.	13	.	CASSPGINSTLHF	TGTGCCAGCAGCCCTGGGATTAATTCGACCCTCCACTTT
TRBV5-6	TRBJ1-2	.	15	.	CVSTFRRGPNYGYTF	TGTGTCAGCACCTTTCGACGAGGGCCTAATTATGGCTACACCTTC
TRBV7-9	TRBJ2-7	.	16	.	CASSTTGVTRSYEQYF	TGTGCCAGCAGCACCACTGGGGTCACGAGGTCCTACGAGCAGTACTTC
TRBV11-3	TRBJ2-3	TRBD1	13	.	CARSFQGANTQYF	TGTGCCAGAAGCTTCCAGGGGGCAAATACGCAGTATTTT
TRBV6-5	TRBJ2-6	TRBD2	17	.	CASRLAGVSSGANAPTF	TGTGCCAGCAGACTAGCGGGAGTCAGCTCTGGGGCCAACGCCCCGACTTTC
TRBV11-2	TRBJ1-1	TRBD1	16	.	CASSPSRGPLRGESFF	TGTGCCAGCAGCCCCTCCAGGGGGCCATTGAGGGGTGAGTCTTTCTTT
TRBV6-1	TRBJ1-1	TRBD1	14	.	CVSSEDRGDNKAFF	TGTGTCAGCAGTGAAGACAGGGGCGACAATAAAGCGTTCTTT
TRBV6-1	TRBJ1-3	.	12	.	CDSWICRNTIYF	TGTGACAGCTGGATATGCCGAAACACCATATATTTT
TRBV7-9	TRBJ2-3	.	12	.	CANSPGPYTQYF	TGTGCCAACAGCCCGGGCCCCTATACGCAGTATTTT
TRBV11-3	TRBJ2-3	.	13	.	CAGSFQWEDTQYF	TGTGCCGGCAGCTTTCAGTGGGAAGATACGCAGTATTTT
TRBV11-2	TRBJ2-1	.	15	.	CASSLGEQGRNEQSF	TGTGCCAGCAGCTTAGGAGAACAGGGTCGGAATGAGCAGTCCTTC
TRBV10-1	TRBJ2-1	TRBD2	14	.	CANSAGTRRNEQFF	TGCGCCAACAGCGCCGGGACTAGACGGAATGAGCAGTTCTTC
TRBV6-2/TRBV6-3	TRBJ2-5	TRBD1	13	many	CASRQGNLETQYF	TGTGCCAGCCGACAGGGAAACCTAGAGACCCAGTACTTC
TRBV30	TRBJ2-3	TRBD2	17	.	CVWSVGAGVGPTDTLYF	TGTGTCTGGAGTGTCGGAGCGGGAGTGGGTCCCACAGATACGCTGTATTTC
TRBV11-3	TRBJ1-1	.	14	once	CASSSHGWQNEAFF	TGTGCCAGCAGCTCGCACGGATGGCAGAATGAGGCTTTCTTT
TRBV6-5	TRBJ1-2	.	14	.	CASSLLADPKGYTF	TGTGCCAGCAGTCTCCTAGCCGATCCCAAGGGCTACACATTC
TRBV11-2	TRBJ1-1	TRBD1	15	.	CASILLSQGDTEAFF	TGTGCCAGCATCTTATTGTCTCAGGGGGACACTGAAGCTTTCTTT
TRBV20-1	TRBJ2-2	TRBD2	16	.	CSARGTNEGNTGELFF	TGCAGTGCTAGGGGGACTAACGAGGGAAACACCGGGGAGCTGTTTTTT